This is a list of T cell receptor beta chains from one sample in a study of CD8+ T cells in alopecia areata. Produced via immunoSEQ multiplex PCR; TCRdb's table is partial and in-frame only. The sample holds 150,000 or so clones; 40% to 50% are singletons and the top ten take around 7%. The sequenced sample was CD4+ T cells sorted from blood. Source of these receptors: a human donor with alopecia areata. Each CDR3 is given with its conserved first and last residue. D genes are given only for firm matches. The size of a clone is reported for some rows only, either as once, few or many, or as a class for expanded clones.

>NA|TRBV5-1|NA|TRBJ2-1
CASSLLVDNEQFF
TGCGCCAGCAGCTTGCTGGTAGACAATGAGCAGTTCTTC
>TRBD1|TRBV28|few|TRBJ2-4
CASRGPRGLAKNIQYF
TGTGCCAGCAGAGGTCCGAGGGGGCTAGCCAAAAACATTCAGTACTTC
>TRBD2|TRBV5-1|NA|TRBJ2-7
CASSPGLAGYEQYF
TGCGCCAGCAGCCCGGGACTAGCGGGATACGAGCAGTACTTC
>TRBD1|TRBV9|NA|TRBJ2-5
CASSTGAAQYF
TGTGCCAGCAGCACAGGGGCGGCCCAGTACTTC
>TRBD1|TRBV6-6|NA|TRBJ2-3
CASAGQGTDTQYF
TGTGCCAGCGCGGGACAGGGCACAGATACGCAGTATTTT
>NA|TRBV27|NA|TRBJ1-2
CASSQDWGYGYTF
TGTGCCAGCAGTCAGGACTGGGGCTATGGCTACACCTTC
>TRBD1|TRBV7-8|few|TRBJ1-1
CASSLATLQGMNTEAFF
TGTGCCAGCAGCTTAGCCACCCTACAGGGGATGAACACTGAAGCTTTCTTT
>NA|TRBV5-1|few|TRBJ1-5
CASRHHQNPCPFYSNQPQHF
TGCGCCAGCCGACATCACCAAAATCCTTGCCCCTTTTATAGCAATCAGCCCCAGCATTTT
>NA|TRBV10-3|few|TRBJ2-5
CAISESLGGETQYF
TGTGCCATCAGTGAGTCTTTGGGGGGAGAGACCCAGTACTTC
>TRBD1|TRBV5-1|NA|TRBJ1-1
CASSPGTAVGNTEAFF
TGCGCCAGCAGCCCTGGGACAGCCGTCGGGAACACTGAAGCTTTCTTT
>TRBD1|TRBV6-5|NA|TRBJ1-1
CASRRQGENTEAFF
TGTGCCAGCAGGCGACAGGGGGAGAACACTGAAGCTTTCTTT
>NA|TRBV5-1|NA|TRBJ2-7
CASTLGDRSEQYF
TGCGCCAGCACCTTAGGAGATAGGTCCGAGCAGTACTTC
>TRBD1|TRBV5-1|NA|TRBJ1-1
CASRSTGGMSEAFF
TGCGCCAGCAGGTCCACAGGGGGCATGAGTGAAGCTTTCTTT
>NA|TRBV6-5|NA|TRBJ2-7
CASTPSAKYYEQYF
TGTGCCAGCACCCCTAGCGCAAAATACTACGAGCAGTACTTC
>NA|TRBV25-1|NA|TRBJ1-1
CASQQGNTEAFF
TGTGCCAGCCAACAGGGGAACACTGAAGCTTTCTTT
>TRBD2|TRBV28|NA|TRBJ2-7
CASSSYGTNESIEQYF
TGTGCCAGCAGTTCTTACGGGACTAATGAGTCTATCGAGCAGTACTTC
>NA|TRBV28|NA|TRBJ2-7
CASRLPGVKGDEQYF
TGTGCCAGCAGATTACCCGGGGTCAAGGGGGACGAGCAGTACTTC
>NA|TRBV5-4|few|TRBJ2-5
CASSLRQERETQYF
TGTGCCAGCAGCCTCAGACAGGAAAGAGAGACCCAGTACTTC
>NA|TRBV10-3|NA|TRBJ2-1
CAISERKTGSYNEQFF
TGTGCCATCAGTGAGAGGAAAACGGGCTCCTACAATGAGCAGTTCTTC
>NA|TRBV29-1|NA|TRBJ2-7
CSVRDGVYEQYF
TGCAGCGTTCGAGACGGGGTCTACGAGCAGTACTTC
>NA|TRBV10-3|few|TRBJ2-7
CAITPGQGGEQYF
TGTGCCATCACCCCGGGACAAGGAGGCGAGCAGTACTTC
>TRBD2|TRBV28|few|TRBJ2-1
CASSLSGSSGNEQFF
TGTGCCAGCAGTCTTAGCGGGAGCTCCGGGAATGAGCAGTTCTTC
>NA|TRBV29-1|NA|TRBJ1-1
CSVKETGLGAEAFF
TGCAGCGTCAAAGAAACAGGGTTAGGGGCTGAAGCTTTCTTT
>NA|TRBV5-1|few|TRBJ2-5
CASSPSVTQETQYF
TGCGCCAGCAGCCCCTCTGTAACACAAGAGACCCAGTACTTC
>NA|TRBV4-1|NA|TRBJ1-2
CASSPRGEGPNGYTF
TGCGCCAGCAGCCCTAGAGGGGAGGGACCCAATGGCTACACCTTC